The 28 T cell receptor beta chains below come from one sample, sequenced in a study of blood T cells in healthy people across ages. Next came a second PCR, run for about 7 to 12 cycles, which used a sample-barcoded 5' primer along with a J-beta primer mix. MiXCR, run by TCRdb on the 5' RACE reads, gives a single entry per CDR3 protein. The table records over 300,000 distinct CDR3 sequences, roughly half of them present only once. The sequencing input was blood. The receptors stem from a man aged 60-69 years in good health.

This rearrangement joins TRBV20-1 to TRBJ2-7; D remains unclear. Germline assignment: CDR1 DFQATT and CDR2 SNEGSKA (reference sequence). V was shortened by 0 bases and J by 6 bases, with 18 bases between the two germline ends. This CDR3 region has 15 residues. Written as DNA, the CDR3 is TGCAGTGCTAGAGATCCGAGGCAGTCTTTGGTCGAGCAGTACTTC. It specifies CSARDPRQSLVEQYF.

This clonotype turned up a few times. The chain couples TRBV29-1 to TRBJ2-7, with a weak D call TRBD1 (6 bases). There are 12 residues in the CDR3. CDR1 is SQVTM and CDR2 is ANQGSEA in the germline V gene. Trimming removed 7 bases at V and 3 bases at J, with 13 bases between. CDR3 region: CSARGTRYEQYF. Written as DNA, the CDR3 is TGCAGCGCGAGGGGGACCCGCTACGAGCAGTACTTC.

This clonotype came up a few times. At one end the junction does not follow the germline gene, possibly because of a read error. The V call is TRBV7-7, the J call TRBJ2-1; 14 positions match TRBD2. The CDR3 extends over 15 amino acids. The germline V gene encodes CDR1 SSHAT and CDR2 FNYEAQ (reference sequence). The CDR3 bases are TGTGCTAGCAGCTTAGGGACTAGCGGGAGAGATGAGCAGTTCTTC. Protein product: CASSLGTSGRDEQFF.

The chain couples TRBV20-1 to TRBJ2-1; a weak D match, TRBD2 (7 bases). The CDR3 runs to 11 residues. Germline CDR1 reads DFQATT; CDR2 reads SNEGSKA (reference sequence). V was cut by 6 bases and J by 9 bases, with 12 bases left in between. The CDR3 sequence: CSAGRGGEQFF. The CDR3, as DNA: TGCAGTGCGGGAAGGGGGGGTGAGCAGTTCTTC.

In its sample, this clonotype was seen a few times. The V and J genes are TRBV10-3 and TRBJ1-2; D is ambiguous. CDR1 is ENHRY and CDR2 is SYGVKD in the germline V gene. Trimming took off 5 bases at V and 4 bases at J, with 8 bases between the two ends. The CDR3 runs to 12 residues. CDR3 DNA sequence: TGTGCCATCAGTAAGGTCGGCTATGGCTACACCTTC. Its protein is CAISKVGYGYTF.

This clonotype was found a few times. The V call is TRBV20-1, the J call TRBJ2-3; 9 positions agree with TRBD1. Germline CDR1 reads DFQATT; CDR2 reads SNEGSKA (reference sequence). The CDR3 loop spans 18 amino acids. After removal of 0 bases from V and 1 base from J, the junction contained 11 bases not matched to a gene. This chain's CDR3 is CSARDTLYRGRGTDTQYF. The CDR3 DNA follows: TGCAGTGCTAGAGATACTTTATACAGGGGGCGAGGCACAGATACGCAGTATTTT.

V and J are TRBV28 and TRBJ2-7, with TRBD1 matching 8 bases. V was clipped by 7 bases and J by 4 bases; unmatched bases: 12. Germline V gives CDR1 MDHEN, CDR2 SYDVKM. The CDR3 extends over 15 amino acids. The CDR3: CASNPSTGGRYEQYF. The CDR3 DNA sequence: TGTGCCAGCAACCCATCAACAGGGGGTAGATACGAGCAGTACTTC.

The V call is TRBV6-2 or TRBV6-3, the J call TRBJ2-5, with 9 bases matching TRBD2. CDR1 and CDR2 from the germline V gene are MNHEY and SVGEGT. V shed 2 bases, J shed 2 bases, and the junction held 6 bases outside the gene matches. This CDR3 contains 16 residues. The CDR3 DNA sequence: TGTGCCAGCAGTTACGGCCCTAGCGGGAAACAAGAGACCCAGTACTTC. Its translation: CASSYGPSGKQETQYF.

The J gene is TRBJ2-7, the V gene TRBV5-1; 8 bases map to TRBD1. V lost 4 bases and J lost 6; bases outside the gene matches: 12. Per germline, CDR1 SGHRS and CDR2 YFSETQ. CDR3 length: 15 amino acids. CDR3 coding DNA: TGCGCCAGCAGCGGTCGGACAGGGTTAGTTCTCGAGCAGTACTTC. As protein: CASSGRTGLVLEQYF.

This chain connects TRBV10-3 to TRBJ1-1; D is uncertain. CDR1 and CDR2 from the germline V gene are ENHRY and SYGVKD. Trimming shortened V by 5 bases and J by 1 base, and 5 bases separated the two germline ends. There are 12 residues in the CDR3. This CDR3 reads CAISRTNTEAFF. In nucleotides, the CDR3 is TGTGCCATCAGTAGGACGAACACTGAAGCTTTCTTT.

V and J are TRBV20-1 and TRBJ2-3; 13 bases are a match to TRBD2. This CDR3 contains 15 residues. Looked up from germline, CDR1 is DFQATT and CDR2 is SNEGSKA (reference sequence). The V segment lost 3 bases and the J segment 6 bases; nucleotides outside the gene matches: 6. CDR3 region: CSASQTSGGTDTQYF. The CDR3 DNA sequence: TGCAGTGCTAGTCAGACTAGCGGGGGGACGGATACGCAGTATTTT.

This clonotype was detected a few times. The chain combines TRBV20-1 with TRBJ2-1; 7 bases agree with TRBD2. After removal of 3 bases from V and 0 bases from J, the junction contained 8 bases not matched to a gene. Germline values: CDR1 DFQATT, CDR2 SNEGSKA (reference sequence). The CDR3 is 16 amino acids. This chain's CDR3 is CSARWAGESSYNEQFF. CDR3 in DNA: TGCAGTGCTAGGTGGGCGGGGGAGAGCTCCTACAATGAGCAGTTCTTC.

This clonotype has just a few counts. This rearrangement joins TRBV5-6 to TRBJ2-3; 9 positions match TRBD1. Germline CDR1 is SGHDT and CDR2 is YYEEEE. V was clipped by 4 bases and J by 3 bases; unmatched bases: 6. The CDR3 is made up of 15 amino acids. The CDR3 sequence is CASSRDRGSTDTQYF. Here the CDR3 DNA reads TGTGCCAGCAGCCGCGACAGGGGGAGTACAGATACGCAGTATTTT.

The CDR3 sequence: CASSPGPYNEQYF. The CDR3 DNA is TGTGCCAGCAGCCCGGGGCCCTACAATGAGCAGTACTTC. The chain links TRBV2 to TRBJ2-1; D is possibly TRBD1 or TRBD2 (5 bases each). The J call could be wrong; TRBJ2-7 is a better fit for the DNA end. The CDR3 consists of 13 residues. The V gene's germline CDR1 is SNHLY and CDR2 FYNNEI.

The rearrangement joins TRBV20-1 to TRBJ2-7; the D call may be TRBD1 or TRBD2 (6 bases each). CDR3 length: 13 amino acids. Germline assignment: CDR1 DFQATT and CDR2 SNEGSKA (reference sequence). Trimming stripped 2 bases from V and 10 bases from J, with 18 bases between. The CDR3, as DNA: TGCAGTGCTAGACCGCGGGGCCCCGGGGGCCAGTACTTC. Protein: CSARPRGPGGQYF.

This clonotype was observed a few times. V is TRBV5-1 and J is TRBJ2-1, with 9 bases matching TRBD2. The trim removed 6 bases at V and 3 bases at J, leaving 1 base unmatched. The CDR3 loop spans 13 amino acids. The germline V gene has CDR1 SGHRS and CDR2 YFSETQ. The CDR3 DNA reads TGCGCCAGCACGACTAGCGGCTACAATGAGCAGTTCTTC. Amino acid sequence: CASTTSGYNEQFF.

Concerning this clonotype itself: Its ends do not fully match the called genes, so a read error is possible. V gene TRBV7-9 combines with J gene TRBJ2-4, with 8 positions matching TRBD1. The germline V gene has CDR1 SEHNR and CDR2 FQNEAQ (reference sequence). This CDR3 comprises 14 residues. The CDR3 bases are TGCGCCAGCAGCTTAGAGGACAGGGCAAGTCCTCAGTACTTC. Translating it yields CASSLEDRASPQYF.

This sequence joins TRBV29-1 and TRBJ1-2; possible D gene TRBD1, 5 bases. The germline gives CDR1 SQVTM, CDR2 ANQGSEA. The V end lost 6 bases, the J end lost 4 bases, and 24 bases lay between the germline ends. The CDR3 has 16 amino acids. This CDR3 reads CSVDGGRANSLYGYTF. Here the CDR3 DNA reads TGCAGCGTAGATGGCGGCAGGGCTAATAGTCTCTATGGCTACACCTTC. The full variable domain, with the rest looked up from reference TRBV29-1 and TRBJ1-2, is SAVISQKPSRDICQRGTSLTIQCQVDSQVTMMFWYRQQPGQSLTLIATANQGSEATYESGFVIDKFPISRPNLTFSTLTVSNMSPEDSSIYLCSVDGGRANSLYGYTFGSGTRLTVV.

This clonotype was detected many times. The V call is TRBV5-1, the J call TRBJ2-3; 8 positions agree with TRBD2. The germline V gene encodes CDR1 SGHRS and CDR2 YFSETQ. CDR3 length: 17 amino acids. V shed 0 bases and J 2 bases; nucleotides not matched to a gene: 8. In DNA, the CDR3 is TGCGCCAGCAGCTTGGCGGCCAGCGGGGGTCCCACAGATACGCAGTATTTT. As protein: CASSLAASGGPTDTQYF.

This chain uses TRBV5-1 with TRBJ2-3; D is possibly TRBD2 (6 bases). V dropped 4 bases and J dropped 0 bases, with 15 bases sitting between them. There are 16 residues in the CDR3. Germline assignment: CDR1 SGHRS and CDR2 YFSETQ. For the CDR3, the DNA is TGCGCCAGCAGCCCACCGGACTACCAAAGCACAGATACGCAGTATTTT. Protein sequence: CASSPPDYQSTDTQYF.

In the case of this clonotype: A much more abundant neighbour one base away suggests this may be a read error. The chain links TRBV5-6 to TRBJ2-3; no clear D gene. V lost 3 bases and J lost 5, with 10 bases in between. This CDR3 contains 13 residues. The V gene's germline CDR1 is SGHDT and CDR2 YYEEEE. This CDR3 reads CASSWALRDTQYF. The CDR3 DNA follows: TGTGCCAGCAGCTGGGCCCTGAGAGATACGCAGTATTTT.

This clonotype was seen more than once but under ten times. V usage is TRBV10-3 and J usage is TRBJ1-2; maybe TRBD1 (5 bases). V lost 5 bases to trimming and J lost 1 base, with 8 bases between them. Germline V gene lookup returns CDR1 ENHRY and CDR2 SYGVKD. CDR3 length: 13 residues. The CDR3 loop reads CAISTQVNYGYTF. The CDR3 bases are TGTGCCATCAGTACACAGGTTAACTATGGCTACACCTTC.

Note on this clonotype: A read error may produce the germline difference seen at one junction end. The gene calls are TRBV7-7 and TRBJ1-4; D is unresolved. Germline values: CDR1 SSHAT, CDR2 FNYEAQ (reference sequence). The CDR3 loop spans 16 amino acids. The CDR3 nucleotides are TGTGCTAGCAGCCGGACCACGGTTGGGGTTAATGAAAAACTGTTTTTT. This gives the protein CASSRTTVGVNEKLFF.

This chain connects TRBV20-1 to TRBJ1-2; D is unclear. CDR3 size: 14 residues. Trimming left V 3 bases short and J 4 bases short, with 15 bases between. Per germline, CDR1 DFQATT and CDR2 SNEGSKA (reference sequence). The CDR3 nucleotides read TGCAGTGCTAGTAGCGAGGACGTCGTCTATGGCTACACCTTC. This gives the protein CSASSEDVVYGYTF.

The V and J genes are TRBV20-1 and TRBJ2-7, with D possibly being TRBD2 (6 bases). This CDR3 has 14 amino acids. V gave up 6 bases and J gave up 6 bases, with 21 bases separating them. CDR1 is DFQATT and CDR2 is SNEGSKA in the germline V gene (reference sequence). CDR3 in DNA: TGCAGTGCCCCGAGTGGGGGGTTCGGAAGCGAGCAGTACTTC. This sequence encodes CSAPSGGFGSEQYF.

This clonotype came up many times. Given a much more abundant clone one base away, this may be a read error. CDR3 sequence (DNA): TGTGCCAGCAGCGCCGGACAAGCCCAAGAGACCCAGTACTTC. The encoded protein is CASSAGQAQETQYF. The chain employs TRBV7-3 and TRBJ2-5, with TRBD1 as a possible D gene (5 bases). This CDR3 contains 14 residues. Trimming removed 5 bases at V and 1 base at J, with 11 bases between. The V gene's germline CDR1 is SGHTA and CDR2 FQGTGA.

V is TRBV3-1 and J is TRBJ2-7, with D possibly being TRBD1 or TRBD2 (5 bases each). Germline V gene data show CDR1 as LGHDT and CDR2 as YNNKEL (reference sequence). This CDR3 region has 14 residues. Trimming cost V 4 bases and J 0 bases, with 10 bases left between them. In nucleotides, the CDR3 is TGTGCCAGCAGCCGGGGGAAGGGCTCCTACGAGCAGTACTTC. It is translated as CASSRGKGSYEQYF.

This clonotype was seen a few times. J is TRBJ2-1 and V is TRBV7-9; D not resolved. V was trimmed by 5 bases and J by 10 bases, leaving 12 bases between them. The CDR3 contains 12 residues. Looked up from germline, CDR1 is SEHNR and CDR2 is FQNEAQ (reference sequence). The CDR3 DNA follows: TGTGCCAGCAGCACGAACCCCAGGGAGCAGTTCTTC. Translated, it gives CASSTNPREQFF.